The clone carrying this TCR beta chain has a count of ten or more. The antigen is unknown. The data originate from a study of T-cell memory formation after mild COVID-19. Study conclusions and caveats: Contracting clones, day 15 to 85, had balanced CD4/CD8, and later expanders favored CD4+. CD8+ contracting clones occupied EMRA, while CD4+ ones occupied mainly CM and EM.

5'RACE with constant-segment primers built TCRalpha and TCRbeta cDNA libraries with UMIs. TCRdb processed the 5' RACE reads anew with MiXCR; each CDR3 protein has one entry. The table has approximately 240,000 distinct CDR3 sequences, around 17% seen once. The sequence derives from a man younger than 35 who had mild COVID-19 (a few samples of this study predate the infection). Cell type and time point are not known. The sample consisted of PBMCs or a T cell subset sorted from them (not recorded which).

The CDR3 nucleotides read TGTGCCAGCAGCCCCTATCCCCTAGCGGGAAACAATGAGCAGTTCTTC. It specifies CASSPYPLAGNNEQFF. J is TRBJ2-1 and V is TRBV3-1; 9 positions match TRBD2. CDR3 length equals 16 residues. Looked up from germline, CDR1 is LGHDT and CDR2 is YNNKEL (reference sequence). The trim removed 4 bases at V and 5 bases at J, leaving 9 bases unmatched.